This T cell receptor (beta chain) appears in the sequencing data of a study of CD4 T cells in relation to SARS-CoV-2 and coronaviruses. Study at large: Shared crossreactive spike epitopes were mapped to their HLA restriction.

The germline gives CDR1 SNHLY, CDR2 FYNNEI. V dropped 5 bases and J dropped 0; count of bases not matched to a gene: 8. The CDR3 runs to 16 residues. Clones were read by immunoSEQ multiplex PCR, and TCRdb kept only the in-frame ones, dropping some. This table holds 60,000 to 80,000 clones, 80% to 90% found once. Unexposed donor CD4+ T cells date from 2011-2018, before the COVID-19 pandemic. Naive and memory CD4+ T cells were separated from cryopreserved PBMCs. This TCR derives from a human donor in good health. The material sequenced was memory CD4+ T cells from PBMCs. This chain uses TRBV2 with TRBJ2-3, with 7 bases matching TRBD2. CDR3 protein: CASSLRGGPSTDTQYF. DNA of the CDR3: TGTGCCAGCAGTTTGCGCGGGGGACCTAGCACAGATACGCAGTATTTT. Variable domain in full (rest from reference TRBV2 and TRBJ2-3): EPEVTQTPSHQVTQMGQEVILRCVPISNHLYFYWYRQILGQKVEFLVSFYNNEISEKSEIFDDQFSVERPDGSNFTLKIRSTKLEDSAMYFCASSLRGGPSTDTQYFGPGTRLTVL.